The sample holds a few counts of the clone carrying this TCR beta chain. The source of the sample is a study of blood T cells in healthy people across ages. V lost 6 bases to trimming and J lost 7 bases, with 20 bases between them. Germline loops: CDR1 DFQATT, CDR2 SNEGSKA (reference sequence). CDR3 length equals 14 residues. There were healthy Caucasian individuals from Russia, aged roughly 6 to 95, serving as donors. A second PCR, run for about 7 to 11 cycles, used a sample-barcoded 5' primer plus a J-beta primer mix. MiXCR was run by TCRdb on the 5' RACE reads, yielding one entry per CDR3 protein. This sample carries hundreds of thousands of distinct CDR3 sequences, 35% to 50% of them seen once, and the ten largest clones take around 30%.

The V gene is TRBV20-1, the J gene TRBJ2-3; perhaps TRBD2 as D (6 bases). The TCR comes from an elderly man in good health. The specimen sequenced was blood. The chain's CDR3 is CSAREDLDLNTQYF. DNA of the CDR3: TGCAGTGCGCGGGAAGACTTAGACTTAAATACGCAGTATTTT.